The entry that follows covers one T cell receptor (beta chain) sequence. Its antigen is as yet unknown. The data are from a study of cytomegalovirus exposure and HLA in healthy donors. Study-level background: Roughly 85 million unique TCRs from HLA-typed donors made up an early data release. Assignment to the Caucasian-associated ancestry cluster applied to around four fifths of the approximately 420 genotyped donors.

This CDR3 region has 14 residues. Germline V gene sequence: CDR1 KGHSY, CDR2 FQNENV. Trimming pared 2 bases from V and 3 bases from J, leaving 8 bases between. Findings of the study overall: Many donors carried some public TCRs, although rarity characterized most TCR sequences. In vitro checks showed that a few CMV-associated chains really do target CMV antigens.

The study ran its PCR with 60 Vbeta and 13 Jbeta primers. Generated by immunoSEQ multiplex PCR, the TCRdb table keeps only in-frame clones and is missing some. The ten most abundant clones cover more than 0.95% of a sample with about 200,000 clones. The chain carries TRBV16 and TRBJ1-3, with TRBD1 as a possible D gene (5 bases). Specimen: PBMCs. The receptor's source is a girl aged 2 to 10 in good health and CMV-seropositive. The DNA of the CDR3 is TGTGCCAGCAGCCAAACCAGGGATGGAAACACCATATATTTT. Encoded protein: CASSQTRDGNTIYF.